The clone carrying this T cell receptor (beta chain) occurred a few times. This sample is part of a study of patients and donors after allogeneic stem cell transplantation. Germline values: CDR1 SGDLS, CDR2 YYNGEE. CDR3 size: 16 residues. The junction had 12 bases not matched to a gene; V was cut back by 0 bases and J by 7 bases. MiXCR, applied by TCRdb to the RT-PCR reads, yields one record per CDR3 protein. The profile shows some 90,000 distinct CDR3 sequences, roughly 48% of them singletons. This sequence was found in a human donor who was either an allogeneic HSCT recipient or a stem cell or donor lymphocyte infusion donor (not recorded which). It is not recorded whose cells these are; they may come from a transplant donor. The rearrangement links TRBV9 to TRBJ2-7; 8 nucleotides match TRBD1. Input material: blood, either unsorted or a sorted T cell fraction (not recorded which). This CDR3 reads CASSVAAGQGEREQYF. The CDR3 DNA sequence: TGTGCCAGCAGCGTAGCTGCAGGACAGGGTGAGAGAGAGCAGTACTTC.